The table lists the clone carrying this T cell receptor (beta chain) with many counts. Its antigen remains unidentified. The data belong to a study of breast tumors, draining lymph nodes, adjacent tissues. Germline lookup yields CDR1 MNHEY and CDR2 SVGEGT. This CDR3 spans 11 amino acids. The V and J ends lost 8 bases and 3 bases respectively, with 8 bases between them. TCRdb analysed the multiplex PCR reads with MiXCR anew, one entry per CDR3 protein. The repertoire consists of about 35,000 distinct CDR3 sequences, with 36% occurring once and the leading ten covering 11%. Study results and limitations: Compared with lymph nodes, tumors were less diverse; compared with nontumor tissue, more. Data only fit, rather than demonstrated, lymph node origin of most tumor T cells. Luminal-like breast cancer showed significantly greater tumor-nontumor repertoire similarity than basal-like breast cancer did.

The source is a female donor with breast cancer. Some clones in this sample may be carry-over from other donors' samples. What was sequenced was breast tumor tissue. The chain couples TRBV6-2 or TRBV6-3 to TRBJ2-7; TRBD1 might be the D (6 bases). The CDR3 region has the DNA TGTGCCAGCGCCAGGGGCTACGAGCAGTACTTC. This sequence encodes CASARGYEQYF.